This T cell receptor (beta chain) appears in the sequencing data of a study of blood T cell repertoires in COVID-19. Germline-derived CDR1 and CDR2 are SQVTM and ANQGSEA. Deletions cut 7 bases from V and 8 bases from J, with 17 bases between. The CDR3 has 12 residues. Only in-frame clones appear in the TCRdb table, and some are missing; sequencing was by immunoSEQ multiplex PCR. This sample has 200,000 to 300,000 clones, with roughly 79% found just once. Sequenced: peripheral blood. This TCR was recovered from a woman aged 80 or over with COVID-19, enrolled during active disease. J is TRBJ1-2 and V is TRBV29-1; tentative D call: TRBD1 (5 bases). CDR3 DNA sequence: TGCAGCGGGCGCGACAGCGGACGGGGCTACACCTTC. Encoded protein: CSGRDSGRGYTF.